A single sample is the source of the 4 T cell receptor beta chains below, sequenced in a study of T cells in narcolepsy. The assay was immunoSEQ multiplex PCR, and TCRdb's table has in-frame clones only and misses some. The sample contains about 34,000 clones, around 80% of which appear only once. The sequenced material came from CD45RA- memory CD4+ T cells from PBMCs. The source is a human donor with narcolepsy.

This clone is a singleton in its sample. The J gene is TRBJ2-5, the V gene TRBV6-4; TRBD2 matches at 10 bases. The DNA end is a closer match to TRBJ2-7, so the J assignment may be wrong. The length of the CDR3 is 13 residues. The germline CDR1 and CDR2 sequences are MRHNA and SNTAGT. The DNA of the CDR3 is TGTGCCAGCAGCCCTAGCGGGAGTTACGAGCAGTACTTC. Translation: CASSPSGSYEQYF.

The J gene is TRBJ1-3, the V gene TRBV6-6; tentative D call: TRBD1 (5 bases). CDR3 length: 15 amino acids. V lost 0 bases, J lost 2 bases, and 8 bases lay in between. Germline CDR1 reads MNHNY; CDR2 reads SVGAGI (reference sequence). Here the CDR3 DNA reads TGTGCCAGCAGTTACTCGAAAGGGGCTGGAAACACCATATATTTT. Translation: CASSYSKGAGNTIYF.

The CDR3 DNA reads as TGTGCCAGCAGCCAAGATAGTTCGGAGGAAACCGGGGAGCTGTTTTTT. It codes for CASSQDSSEETGELFF. The genes are TRBV4-2 and TRBJ2-2, with D possibly TRBD2 on 5 matching bases. The CDR3 contains 16 residues. Germline V lookup: CDR1 LGHNA, CDR2 YNFKEQ. Trimming took 0 bases from V and 5 from J, leaving 13 bases between them.

J is TRBJ2-3 and V is TRBV2; 9 positions match TRBD2. V dropped 11 bases and J dropped 6; count of bases not matched to a gene: 12. CDR3 size: 14 residues. Germline values: CDR1 SNHLY, CDR2 FYNNEI. The CDR3 here is CAGRVASGGDTQYF. DNA of the CDR3: TGTGCCGGTCGGGTAGCAAGCGGGGGGGATACGCAGTATTTT.